The next 20 T cell receptor beta chains were all read from a single sample in a study of regulatory T cells in long-lasting Graves disease. Libraries of TCR beta came from iRepertoire HTBI primers plus Arm-PCR of CDR3 regions. Each CDR3 protein gets one entry after TCRdb re-called the multiplex PCR reads with MiXCR. In the table there are approximately 350,000 distinct CDR3 sequences, over 15% of which are singletons. The time point: newly diagnosed GD, antithyroid drugs for less than 3 months. After RNA was extracted from PBMCs, the TCR library was made from it. This sample also appeared in a second study, on T cells in Graves' hyperthyroidism and ophthalmopathy.

The sample in question was peripheral blood mononuclear cells (PBMCs), obtained at new diagnosis, from a patient treated with antithyroid drugs. The source of these receptors is a man aged 35 to 55 with Graves disease.

This clonotype was seen repeatedly, ten times or more. An end of the junction differs from the germline gene, which may be a read error. This chain uses TRBV4-1 with TRBJ2-7; D possibly corresponds to TRBD2 (5 bases). The CDR3 is 15 amino acids. Germline loops: CDR1 MGHRA, CDR2 YSYEKL. CDR3 sequence reads: CASSQDGGGKDEQYF. CDR3 in DNA: TGTGCCAGCAGCCAAGATGGAGGAGGCAAGGATGAGCAGTACTTC.

This clonotype was observed at least ten times. The junction departs from germline at one end; a sequencing error may be responsible. V gene TRBV7-9 combines with J gene TRBJ2-1; D call uncertain. The germline V gene has CDR1 SEHNR and CDR2 FQNEAQ (reference sequence). The CDR3 spans 16 residues. The CDR3 region has the DNA TGCGCCAGCAGCTTAGTCCTCCGTGTTCGCTACAATGAGCAGTTCTTC. Translated: CASSLVLRVRYNEQFF.

This clonotype was counted many times. A read error may account for a junction end that differs from germline. CDR3 in amino acids: CASTTGGPPMSMVF. The CDR3 DNA sequence: TGTGCCAGCACGACAGGGGGTCCCCCCATGAGCATGGTCTTC. The V gene is TRBV28, the J gene TRBJ2-1; 9 nucleotides match TRBD1. From germline, CDR1 is MDHEN and CDR2 SYDVKM. This CDR3 is built from 14 residues.

The chain has TRBV6-2 or TRBV6-3 and TRBJ2-3, with D hard to call. With 5 bases removed from V and 8 bases from J, the gap between germline ends came to 5 bases. The CDR3 extends over 10 amino acids. CDR1 MNHEY and CDR2 SVGEGT come from the germline V gene. CDR3 protein: CASSAFTQYF. CDR3 nucleotides: TGTGCCAGCAGTGCTTTTACGCAGTATTTT.

Concerning this clonotype: It differs at one base from a far larger clone, so likely a read error. This rearrangement joins TRBV6-2 or TRBV6-3 to TRBJ2-7, with a tentative D call TRBD1 (6 bases). This CDR3 spans 13 amino acids. Germline CDR1 and CDR2: MNHEY and SVGEGT. In nucleotides, the CDR3 is TGTGCCGGCAGAGACCCGGACAGTTACGAGCAGTACTTC. Protein: CAGRDPDSYEQYF.

This clonotype was picked up many times. V and J are TRBV2 and TRBJ2-7, with unresolved D. Germline CDR1 SNHLY, CDR2 FYNNEI. V dropped 1 base and J dropped 3 bases, with 10 bases sitting between them. The CDR3 runs 14 residues. The CDR3 sequence: CASSEDLAYYEQYF. CDR3 in DNA: TGTGCCAGCAGTGAAGACTTAGCCTACTACGAGCAGTACTTC.

This clonotype appeared many times. The gene calls are TRBV11-2 and TRBJ2-2, with D hard to call. The V end lost 1 base, the J end lost 0 bases, and 6 bases lay between the germline ends. Germline V gene sequence: CDR1 SGHAT, CDR2 FQNNGV. This CDR3 has 15 residues. The CDR3: CASSLGVANTGELFF. The CDR3 DNA is TGTGCCAGCAGCTTAGGAGTGGCGAACACCGGGGAGCTGTTTTTT.

There are a few counts of this clonotype. A far larger clone is one nucleotide away, so this likely arose from a read error. This chain joins TRBV20-1 and TRBJ2-7; 10 bases align to TRBD2. This CDR3 spans 14 amino acids. Germline V gene data show CDR1 as DFQATT and CDR2 as SNEGSKA (reference sequence). V dropped 1 base and J dropped 7; count of bases not matched to a gene: 7. DNA of the CDR3: TGCAGTGCTAGAGGACCTAGCGGGGGCTTTGAGCAGTACTTC. Amino acids: CSARGPSGGFEQYF.

This clonotype has at least ten counts. This rearrangement joins TRBV12-3 or TRBV12-4 to TRBJ1-3; D is unclear. V lost 6 bases to trimming and J lost 0 bases, with 9 bases between them. CDR3 size: 14 residues. The CDR3, as DNA: TGTGCCAGCAGAAAGACCAACTCTGGAAACACCATATATTTT. Its protein is CASRKTNSGNTIYF.

In its sample, this clonotype was seen a few times. This chain connects TRBV5-1 to TRBJ2-7; possible D gene TRBD1, 6 bases. The CDR3 totals 13 residues. CDR1 is SGHRS, CDR2 YFSETQ, per germline. The ends were cut back, 4 bases at V and 5 bases at J, with 13 bases in the middle. As DNA, the CDR3 is TGCGCCAGCAGCCCCGGACAGATAGACGAGCAGTACTTC. Its protein is CASSPGQIDEQYF.

This clonotype was observed many times. This sequence joins TRBV7-9 and TRBJ2-3; TRBD2 is a possible D gene (5 bases). Germline V gene lookup returns CDR1 SEHNR and CDR2 FQNEAQ (reference sequence). Trimming cost V 5 bases and J 10 bases, with 16 bases left between them. The CDR3 totals 13 residues. CDR3 residues: CASSPPTRAAQYF. CDR3 coding DNA: TGTGCCAGCAGCCCGCCGACGAGGGCCGCGCAGTATTTT. Using reference TRBV7-9 and TRBJ2-3 for the parts outside the CDR3, the full variable domain is DTGVSQNPRHKITKRGQNVTFRCDPISEHNRLYWYRQTLGQGPEFLTYFQNEAQLEKSRLLSDRFSAERPKGSFSTLEIQRTEQGDSAMYLCASSPPTRAAQYFGPGTRLTVL.

This clonotype was recorded many times. V gene TRBV20-1 combines with J gene TRBJ2-7; D might be TRBD1 or TRBD2, each matching 5 bases. The CDR3 covers 13 residues. Germline CDR1 and CDR2: DFQATT and SNEGSKA (reference sequence). Trimming removed 6 bases from V and 1 base from J, with 13 bases in between. CDR3 in DNA: TGCAGTGCACCCGGGACGTTATCCTACGAGCAGTACTTC. This translates into CSAPGTLSYEQYF.

This clonotype occurred many times. The chain has TRBV2 and TRBJ1-2; D unresolved. With 7 bases removed from V and 8 bases from J, the gap between germline ends came to 11 bases. Looked up from germline, CDR1 is SNHLY and CDR2 is FYNNEI. The CDR3 spans 11 residues. CDR3: CASTLQGGYTF. CDR3 DNA sequence: TGTGCCAGCACCCTGCAAGGCGGCTACACCTTC.

For the CDR3, the DNA is TGTGCCAGCGGGGCTAGCCATAACACCGGGGAGCTGTTTTTT. Translated, it gives CASGASHNTGELFF. The chain couples TRBV5-4 to TRBJ2-2, with D possibly called TRBD1 or TRBD2 (5 bases each). Germline V gene sequence: CDR1 SGHNT, CDR2 YYREEE (reference sequence). The CDR3 is made up of 14 amino acids. V was trimmed by 7 bases and J by 2 bases, leaving 12 bases between them.

Concerning this clonotype itself: At one boundary the junction diverges from the germline segment, which might be a read error. V gene TRBV20-1 combines with J gene TRBJ2-7, with D uncertain. Germline lookup yields CDR1 DFQATT and CDR2 SNEGSKA (reference sequence). There are 13 residues in the CDR3. The CDR3 DNA reads TGCAGTGCCAGAGAAGGCCATACCTACGAGCAGTACTTC. This encodes CSAREGHTYEQYF.

This clonotype was seen at least ten times. This chain uses TRBV18 with TRBJ2-3; the match to TRBD1 covers 9 bases. Germline V gene lookup returns CDR1 KGHSH and CDR2 LQKENI. J was trimmed by 3 bases and V by 3 bases; bases with no gene match: 7. The CDR3 extends over 16 amino acids. CDR3 coding DNA: TGTGCCAGCTCACCTGGACGACAGGGGGGGACAGATACGCAGTATTTT. Translation gives CASSPGRQGGTDTQYF.

This clonotype was counted only a few times. It may be a read error: a sequence one base away is much more abundant. The chain's CDR3 is CASRPYATGTHSYEQFF. The DNA for the CDR3 is TGTGCCAGCAGACCCTACGCCACCGGGACTCACTCCTACGAGCAGTTCTTC. The chain couples TRBV6-1 to TRBJ2-3, with TRBD2 as a possible D gene (6 bases). The end of the DNA is better explained by TRBJ2-1, so the J call may be wrong. Germline loops: CDR1 MNHNS, CDR2 SASEGT. This CDR3 has 17 residues.

This clonotype was seen many times. The chain is built from TRBV11-2 and TRBJ2-1; tentative D call: TRBD1 (6 bases). The V gene lost 5 bases and the J gene lost 0 bases, with 11 bases spanning the gap. Germline CDR1 SGHAT, CDR2 FQNNGV. This CDR3 is built from 15 residues. The DNA for the CDR3 is TGTGCCAGCAGCATCGGACAGACCTCCTACAATGAGCAGTTCTTC. Its protein product is CASSIGQTSYNEQFF.

The chain employs TRBV6-6 and TRBJ2-2; TRBD2 agrees at 9 bases. The CDR3 totals 16 residues. Germline loops: CDR1 MNHNY, CDR2 SVGAGI (reference sequence). The V segment lost 0 bases and the J segment 4 bases; nucleotides outside the gene matches: 3. The DNA of the CDR3 is TGTGCCAGCAGTTACTCGGCGGGGGGGTTCACCGGGGAGCTGTTTTTT. It translates to CASSYSAGGFTGELFF.

Of note for this clonotype: This clone may be a read error of a much larger clone one base away. The chain recombines TRBV9 with TRBJ1-2, with 7 nucleotides matching TRBD1. Germline V CDR1 and CDR2: SGDLS, YYNGEE. CDR3 size: 15 residues. CDR3: CAGSDEGAGAYGYTF. The CDR3 DNA sequence: TGTGCCGGCAGCGACGAGGGGGCAGGGGCCTATGGCTACACCTTC.